One sample yielded the 16 T cell receptor beta chains listed below, sequenced in a study of T cells in Graves' hyperthyroidism and ophthalmopathy. TCR beta CDR3 region amplification was performed from RNA transcripts. When the TCR CDR3 underwent first-round RT-PCR, the HTBI primer set was used. TCRdb called the multiplex PCR reads again in MiXCR, with one record for every CDR3 protein. The table records approximately 590,000 distinct CDR3 sequences, approximately 14% of them present only once. Specimen: blood. Receptors originate from a woman aged 25 to 39 with Graves' hyperthyroidism.

Remarks on this clonotype: Possible read error: a much larger clone is one base away. The chain combines TRBV12-5 with TRBJ2-1, with 8 bases identical to TRBD2. Germline values: CDR1 LGHNT, CDR2 FRNRAP. The CDR3 totals 15 residues. DNA of the CDR3: TGTGCTGGTGGTCCCTCCGGGACTAGTTATGATGAGCAGTTCTTC. Translated: CAGGPSGTSYDEQFF.

In this sample, this clonotype turned up many times. The V gene is TRBV7-6, the J gene TRBJ2-7, with D possibly being TRBD1 (5 bases). Per the germline V gene, CDR1 is SGHVS and CDR2 is FNYEAQ. V was clipped by 1 base and J by 3 bases, with 16 bases between them. There are 16 residues in the CDR3. The CDR3 DNA follows: TGTGCCAGCAGCTTAGAGTTGGGGCAAAACAACTACGAGCAGTACTTC. Translating it yields CASSLELGQNNYEQYF. The variable domain in full, completed from reference TRBV7-6 and TRBJ2-7, reads GAGVSQSPRYKVTKRGQDVALRCDPISGHVSLYWYRQALGQGPEFLTYFNYEAQQDKSGLPNDRFSAERPEGSISTLTIQRTEQRDSAMYRCASSLELGQNNYEQYFGPGTRLTVT.

This chain connects TRBV5-1 to TRBJ2-7, with 8 bases matching TRBD1. This CDR3 contains 15 residues. Germline values: CDR1 SGHRS, CDR2 YFSETQ. Unmatched junction bases numbered 10, after V lost 5 bases and J lost 3 bases. The CDR3 region is CASRFGQGEGYEQYF. CDR3 bases: TGCGCCAGCAGATTCGGACAGGGTGAGGGCTACGAGCAGTACTTC.

This clonotype was seen repeatedly, ten times or more. This chain links TRBV6-1 with TRBJ1-6; TRBD1 matches 7 bases. V was clipped by 11 bases and J by 10 bases; unmatched bases: 11. The CDR3 has 13 amino acids. Germline lookup yields CDR1 MNHNS and CDR2 SASEGT. In DNA, the CDR3 is TGTGCCGCCAGGGGGGGGGCAGGGTCACCCCTCCACTTT. Its translation is CAARGGAGSPLHF.

This sequence joins TRBV4-1 and TRBJ2-5; TRBD1 agrees at 9 bases. The CDR3 covers 16 residues. Unmatched junction bases numbered 9, after V lost 2 bases and J lost 5 bases. Germline CDR1 MGHRA, CDR2 YSYEKL. In nucleotides, the CDR3 is TGCGCCAGCAGCCAACCGGCCCGGGACAGGGTGGAGACCCAGTACTTC. Protein: CASSQPARDRVETQYF.

This clonotype was counted ten times or more. The chain recombines TRBV7-2 with TRBJ2-5, with D possibly matching TRBD2 (7 bases). The CDR3 has 16 amino acids. V lost 0 bases, J lost 5 bases, and 16 bases lay in between. Germline CDR1 reads SGHTA; CDR2 reads FQGNSA. CDR3 loop: CASSLAPAGAGETQYF. The CDR3 DNA is TGTGCCAGCAGCTTAGCCCCCGCGGGGGCCGGGGAGACCCAGTACTTC.

This clonotype came up a few times. The CDR3: CASSFTRGGSEAFF. CDR3 sequence (DNA): TGTGCCAGTAGTTTTACCAGGGGAGGGTCTGAAGCTTTCTTT. The rearrangement links TRBV19 to TRBJ1-1, with a tentative D call TRBD1 (6 bases). Germline assignment: CDR1 LNHDA and CDR2 SQIVND (reference sequence). V gave up 5 bases and J gave up 6 bases, with 16 bases separating them. CDR3 length: 14 amino acids.

This clonotype was detected a few times. The chain couples TRBV5-1 to TRBJ2-1; 7 bases line up with TRBD1. This CDR3 is 15 amino acids long. J lost 2 bases, V lost 0 bases, and 2 bases had no gene match. Per germline, CDR1 SGHRS and CDR2 YFSETQ. CDR3 nucleotides: TGCGCCAGCAGCTTGGATACAGGGGCCTACAATGAGCAGTTCTTC. Encoded protein: CASSLDTGAYNEQFF.

This clonotype showed up just a few times. The CDR3: CASSQELGQGQETQYF. In DNA, the CDR3 is TGTGCCAGCAGCCAAGAACTGGGACAAGGGCAAGAGACCCAGTACTTC. V usage is TRBV3-1 and J usage is TRBJ2-5, with D perhaps matching TRBD1 (6 bases). Germline values: CDR1 LGHDT, CDR2 YNNKEL (reference sequence). CDR3 size: 16 residues. The V gene lost 0 bases and the J gene lost 2 bases, with 13 bases spanning the gap.

This clonotype was seen at least ten times. The V gene is TRBV6-1, the J gene TRBJ2-1; D may be TRBD1 (6 bases). V lost 0 bases to trimming and J lost 2 bases, with 8 bases between them. CDR1 and CDR2 (germline): MNHNS, SASEGT. There are 15 residues in the CDR3. The CDR3 loop reads CASSEAGGTYNEQFF. In nucleotides, the CDR3 is TGTGCCAGCAGTGAAGCAGGGGGAACCTACAATGAGCAGTTCTTC.

Regarding this clonotype: A junction end diverges from the germline sequence, so it may reflect a read error. The gene calls are TRBV3-1 and TRBJ1-6; a weak D match, TRBD1 (6 bases). The CDR3 sequence is 15 residues long. Germline-derived CDR1 and CDR2 are LGHDT and YNNKEL (reference sequence). The CDR3 here is CAGSSGRVGGSPLHF. The CDR3 bases are TGTGCCGGCAGTTCGGGCCGGGTAGGGGGATCACCCCTCCACTTT.

This clonotype was seen repeatedly, ten times or more. The chain employs TRBV12-3 or TRBV12-4 and TRBJ1-2; no definite D call. The length of the CDR3 is 13 residues. V shed 6 bases and J shed 7 bases, with 15 bases lying between them. In DNA, the CDR3 is TGTGCCAGCAGCCCGACCTCATCGTCTGGCTACACCTTC. Encoded protein: CASSPTSSSGYTF.

The chain uses TRBV13 and TRBJ2-6; TRBD2 is a possible D gene (6 bases). The CDR3 totals 15 residues. The ends were cut back, 2 bases at V and 3 bases at J, with 8 bases in the middle. Germline V CDR1 and CDR2: PRHDT, FYEKMQ (reference sequence). The DNA of the CDR3 is TGTGCCAGCAGCTTAAGGACTATTGGGGCCAACGTCCTGACTTTC. This translates into CASSLRTIGANVLTF.

This clonotype was observed many times. The chain has TRBV13 and TRBJ2-7, with D tentatively TRBD1 (5 bases). The CDR3 is 13 residues long. Germline V lookup: CDR1 PRHDT, CDR2 FYEKMQ (reference sequence). V lost 2 bases to trimming and J lost 3 bases, with 8 bases between them. The CDR3 is CASSLTGRYEQYF. The CDR3 DNA reads as TGTGCCAGCAGCTTAACAGGTCGCTACGAGCAGTACTTC. Full variable domain (rest looked up from reference TRBV13 and TRBJ2-7): AAGVIQSPRHLIKEKRETATLKCYPIPRHDTVYWYQQGPGQDPQFLISFYEKMQSDKGSIPDRFSAQQFSDYHSELNMSSLELGDSALYFCASSLTGRYEQYFGPGTRLTVT.

There are many counts of this clonotype. This chain uses TRBV29-1 with TRBJ1-1; 8 bases fit TRBD1. The V gene's germline CDR1 is SQVTM and CDR2 ANQGSEA. There are 14 residues in the CDR3. Unmatched junction bases numbered 8, after V lost 4 bases and J lost 4 bases. This chain's CDR3 is CSVGRTGTATEAFF. CDR3 DNA: TGCAGCGTTGGGCGGACAGGGACAGCCACTGAAGCTTTCTTT.

This clonotype was counted between two and nine times. V and J are TRBV19 and TRBJ2-1; 10 bases are a match to TRBD2. The V and J ends lost 4 bases and 9 bases, in that order; junction bases with no gene match: 12. This CDR3 spans 16 amino acids. Germline V gene data show CDR1 as LNHDA and CDR2 as SQIVND (reference sequence). The CDR3 sequence: CASSSPRAGGPGEQFF. The CDR3 DNA reads TGTGCCAGTAGTAGCCCGCGAGCGGGAGGGCCCGGTGAGCAGTTCTTC. The entire variable domain, with the rest obtained from reference TRBV19 and TRBJ2-1, is as follows: DGGITQSPKYLFRKEGQNVTLSCEQNLNHDAMYWYRQDPGQGLRLIYYSQIVNDFQKGDIAEGYSVSREKKESFPLTVTSAQKNPTAFYLCASSSPRAGGPGEQFFGPGTRLTVL.